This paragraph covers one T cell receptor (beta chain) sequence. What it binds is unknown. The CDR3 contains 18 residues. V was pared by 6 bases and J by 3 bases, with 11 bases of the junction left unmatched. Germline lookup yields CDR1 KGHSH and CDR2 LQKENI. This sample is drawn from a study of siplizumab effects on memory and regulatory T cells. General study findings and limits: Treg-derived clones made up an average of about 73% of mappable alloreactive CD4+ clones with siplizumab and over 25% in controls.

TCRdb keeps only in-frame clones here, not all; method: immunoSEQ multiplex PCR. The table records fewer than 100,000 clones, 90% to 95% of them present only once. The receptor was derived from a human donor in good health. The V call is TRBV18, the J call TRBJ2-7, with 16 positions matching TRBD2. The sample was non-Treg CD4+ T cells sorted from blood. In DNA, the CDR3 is TGTGCCAGCTCCCGAGGGACTAGCGGGAGGGCTATTCGCTACGAGCAGTACTTC. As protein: CASSRGTSGRAIRYEQYF.